Below, 15 T cell receptor beta chains from the same sample are listed, as sequenced in a study of PD-L1 blockade in urothelial cancer. The table came from immunoSEQ multiplex PCR; TCRdb's copy has only in-frame clones and leaves some out. The data contain about 110,000 clones, about 85% of them singletons. The sequenced sample was PBMCs, obtained around atezolizumab (anti-PD-L1) treatment. These receptors were obtained from a man between 45 and 60 years old with urothelial cancer.

The V and J genes are TRBV11-2 and TRBJ2-1; 10 nucleotides align to TRBD2. Germline V CDR1 and CDR2: SGHAT, FQNNGV. V lost 7 bases and J lost 6; bases outside the gene matches: 15. The CDR3 is 17 residues long. The CDR3 spells CASNPGLAGVRSNEQFF. DNA for the CDR3: TGTGCCAGCAACCCAGGGCTAGCGGGAGTAAGAAGCAATGAGCAGTTCTTC.

The chain couples TRBV19 to TRBJ2-3; D remains ambiguous. Germline CDR1 LNHDA, CDR2 SQIVND (reference sequence). CDR3 length equals 12 residues. V dropped 10 bases and J dropped 0 bases, with 8 bases sitting between them. CDR3: CAISGSTDTQYF. The CDR3, as DNA: TGTGCCATCTCGGGTAGCACAGATACGCAGTATTTT.

V usage is TRBV16 and J usage is TRBJ2-7; 7 bases line up with TRBD2. The CDR3 totals 14 residues. Germline CDR1 reads KGHSY; CDR2 reads FQNENV. With V trimmed by 4 bases and J by 4 bases, 7 bases remained unmatched. This CDR3 reads CASSRTGGGYEQYF. The CDR3 nucleotides read TGTGCCAGCAGCCGGACGGGGGGAGGATACGAGCAGTACTTC. Using reference TRBV16 and TRBJ2-7 for the parts outside the CDR3, the full variable domain is GEEVAQTPKHLVRGEGQKAKLYCAPIKGHSYVFWYQQVLKNEFKFLISFQNENVFDETGMPKERFSAKCLPNSPCSLEIQATKLEDSAVYFCASSRTGGGYEQYFGPGTRLTVT.

The V call is TRBV10-3, the J call TRBJ2-5; D not certain. Germline CDR1 and CDR2: ENHRY and SYGVKD. Trimming removed 6 bases at V and 5 bases at J, with 10 bases between. The CDR3 has 12 amino acids. The CDR3 reads CAISPSVETQYF. CDR3 sequence (DNA): TGTGCCATCAGCCCGAGTGTGGAGACCCAGTACTTC.

This chain links TRBV9 with TRBJ2-1, with TRBD2 as a possible D gene (5 bases). The V end was cut by 4 bases, the J end by 3 bases, with 14 bases between. CDR1 is SGDLS and CDR2 is YYNGEE in the germline V gene. The CDR3 runs 15 residues. CDR3 residues: CASSPRGMGYNEQFF. In nucleotides, the CDR3 is TGTGCCAGCAGCCCACGAGGGATGGGCTACAATGAGCAGTTCTTC.

The V and J genes are TRBV5-1 and TRBJ2-3; 11 nucleotides line up with TRBD2. The V gene's germline CDR1 is SGHRS and CDR2 YFSETQ. Unmatched junction bases numbered 5, after V lost 0 bases and J lost 5 bases. The CDR3 extends over 16 amino acids. The CDR3 region is CASSLAKLAGVDTQYF. The CDR3 coding sequence is TGCGCCAGCAGCTTGGCCAAACTAGCGGGAGTAGATACGCAGTATTTT.

This clone has just a few counts. Other nucleotide sequences in the sample specify the same CDR3. The chain has TRBV6-1 and TRBJ1-1; 7 bases map to TRBD1. V was clipped by 1 base and J by 3 bases; unmatched bases: 2. The CDR3 length is 14 residues. The V gene's germline CDR1 is MNHNS and CDR2 SASEGT. The CDR3: CASSEDRGDTEAFF. In DNA, the CDR3 is TGTGCCAGCAGTGAAGACAGGGGAGACACTGAAGCTTTCTTT.

The chain employs TRBV19 and TRBJ1-6, with a possible D match to TRBD1 (6 bases). The V and J ends lost 3 bases and 10 bases respectively, with 16 bases between them. From germline, CDR1 is LNHDA and CDR2 SQIVND (reference sequence). This CDR3 has 15 residues. The CDR3 nucleotides read TGTGCCAGTAGTATGGGGGCAGGGGTGGTATCACCCCTCCACTTT. Translated: CASSMGAGVVSPLHF.

Comments on this clone: The junction does not match germline at one end; this may be a read error. The V call is TRBV7-8, the J call TRBJ2-7, with TRBD2 identical over 9 bases. The CDR3 is 12 residues long. The germline gives CDR1 SGHVS, CDR2 FQNEAQ. The CDR3 loop reads CASSLVSGRTDF. The CDR3, as DNA: TGTGCCAGCAGCTTAGTGAGCGGGAGGACGGACTTC.

This clone has a handful of counts. The J gene is TRBJ1-5, the V gene TRBV28, with D tentatively TRBD1 (6 bases). Germline-derived CDR1 and CDR2 are MDHEN and SYDVKM. Trimming cost V 8 bases and J 2 bases, with 16 bases left between them. The CDR3 has 15 residues. CDR3 sequence: CASLGGASGNQPQHF. The DNA of the CDR3 is TGTGCCAGCTTGGGGGGGGCATCGGGCAATCAGCCCCAGCATTTT.

The rearrangement uses TRBV7-9 and TRBJ2-7; TRBD1 matches 7 bases. This CDR3 region has 15 residues. V was pared by 4 bases and J by 5 bases, with 11 bases of the junction left unmatched. Germline V gene lookup returns CDR1 SEHNR and CDR2 FQNEAQ (reference sequence). The CDR3 sequence is CASSSSRGTADEQYF. The CDR3 DNA reads TGTGCCAGCAGCTCCTCTAGGGGGACAGCGGACGAGCAGTACTTC. Together with reference TRBV7-9 and TRBJ2-7, the CDR3 gives the full variable domain: DTGVSQNPRHKITKRGQNVTFRCDPISEHNRLYWYRQTLGQGPEFLTYFQNEAQLEKSRLLSDRFSAERPKGSFSTLEIQRTEQGDSAMYLCASSSSRGTADEQYFGPGTRLTVT.

V gene TRBV5-6 combines with J gene TRBJ2-5; D possibly corresponds to TRBD2 (5 bases). CDR1 and CDR2 from the germline V gene are SGHDT and YYEEEE. V lost 2 bases and J lost 5, with 16 bases in between. The CDR3 covers 15 residues. The CDR3 loop is CASSFLEGSGETQYF. CDR3 in DNA: TGTGCCAGCAGCTTTTTAGAGGGATCGGGTGAGACCCAGTACTTC.

The genes are TRBV7-2 and TRBJ1-1; D remains unclear. This CDR3 region has 13 residues. Looked up from germline, CDR1 is SGHTA and CDR2 is FQGNSA. Trimming took off 5 bases at V and 4 bases at J, with 11 bases between the two ends. CDR3 sequence: CASSPRSSTEAFF. CDR3 in DNA: TGTGCCAGCAGCCCCCGGTCGAGCACTGAAGCTTTCTTT.

V gene TRBV30 combines with J gene TRBJ2-6, with no clear D. The V gene lost 2 bases and the J gene lost 0 bases, with 14 bases spanning the gap. The CDR3 runs to 17 residues. Germline assignment: CDR1 GTSNPN and CDR2 SVGIG (reference sequence). In nucleotides, the CDR3 is TGTGCCTGGAGTCGGATCTCAGGTGCCTCTGGGGCCAACGTCCTGACTTTC. As protein: CAWSRISGASGANVLTF.

This chain connects TRBV21-1 to TRBJ2-1; the listed D gene, TRBD2, was not tested against the DNA. TRBV21-1 represents a pseudogene. The CDR3 contains 16 residues. The CDR3 reads CASSKVTSGSYNEQFF. Written as DNA, the CDR3 is TGTGCCAGCAGCAAAGTGACTAGCGGCTCCTACAATGAGCAGTTCTTC.